This TCR beta chain was recovered during a study of cytomegalovirus exposure and HLA in healthy donors (TCRdb year 2017). Study-level background: According to an earlier analysis of a few hundred of the donors, some 170 million T cells yielded some 120 million unique TCR beta sequences and around 300 Gb of sequence data. In a later genetic analysis, genome-wide SNP genotypes for about three fifths of the roughly 670 donors were used, and that subset was treated as a discovery cohort. Alongside the repertoire data, information on donor age, sex, ethnicity and CMV serostatus was compiled. The study combined high-throughput TCR immunosequencing, statistical association of individual TCRs with disease status, and machine learning to predict cytomegalovirus infection status. Among almost 400 genotyped donors of the cohort, an average of around 240,000 unique TCR beta nucleotide sequences were sequenced per donor, about a sixth of them non-productive. The study used immunosequencing to profile the T cell repertoires of 600 to 850 subjects and linked those repertoires to cytomegalovirus serostatus. The number of donors typed differed by locus, with 629-630 for A, B, C, DRB1 and DQB1, approximately 500 for DQA1, 600 to 610 for DPA1, and some 440 for DPB1. An early release covering roughly 640 HLA-typed donors comprised about 290 gigabases of sequencing data and 85 million or so unique TCR sequences. Of the roughly 400 genotyped donors, approximately 81% were placed in the genetic ancestry cluster associated with self-reported Caucasian donors. Roughly 5 DR-DQ haplotypes were handled as single units for association and clustering because linkage in the cohort was strong. In the later analysis, no new phenotypic data were used to find candidate immune exposures; instead, reliance was placed on TCR beta sequences and their occurrence across donors. An earlier analysis of 587 of the donors used high-throughput TCR beta sequencing to judge whether each TCR beta V gene segment behaved as functional or pseudogenic. Both class I and class II loci were covered by HLA typing, at four-digit resolution. The aim of the study was to test whether cataloging public T cell receptors could identify signatures of past pathogen exposure. A separate validation cohort of roughly 120 different subjects was used in addition to the roughly 700-subject first cohort. Every discovery cohort repertoire had been produced on one sequencing platform. A later analysis re-examined previously published TCR beta repertoires from over 500 donors and added high-resolution HLA genotyping to investigate patterns of TCR occurrence.

Receptor libraries were prepared by the immunoSEQ multiplex PCR assay. For the multiplex PCR, a mixture combining 60 forward primers for TCR Vbeta segments and 13 reverse primers for TCR Jbeta segments was used. The CDR3 region of rearranged TCR beta genes was amplified from genomic DNA by a multiplex PCR assay. The amplified TCR beta libraries were sequenced on the Illumina HiSeq System as 87-base-pair reads. The paper's data handling went like this. A later analysis tallied about 77 million unique TCR beta chains across the 666 repertoires, and 10 million to 11 million of those chains were shared by two or more donors. Raw reads were error-corrected and collapsed into unique sequences with a nearest-neighbor algorithm that merged closely related sequences to remove PCR and sequencing errors. CDR3 sequences were aligned to IMGT reference sequences to assign V, D and J gene segments. Each retained sequence needed at least a six-nucleotide match to both a V gene segment and a J gene segment. A rearrangement was called productive if the CDR3 had no stop codons and remained in frame with V and J, and every other rearrangement was called non-productive. CDR3 was defined according to IMGT convention as the region running from the second conserved V-encoded cysteine to the conserved J-encoded phenylalanine. The earlier analysis of some 580 of the donors excluded any sequence lacking an unambiguous match to a single V gene segment. An earlier analysis of approximately 590 of the donors called V segments functional above 56.7% productive rearrangements and segregating when the between-donor standard deviation exceeded 5%. To diagnose cytomegalovirus status from the catalog of TCR beta chain sequences, a statistical classification framework was built. V and J gene assignment, in a later analysis, came from comparing TCR nucleotide sequences with IMGT/GENE-DB human TR gene sequences. In a later analysis, CDR3 sequences and most-parsimonious VDJ recombination scenarios were assigned using the TCRdist pipeline. A later analysis defined each TCR beta chain by its CDR3 amino acid sequence plus V-gene family, and excluded reads lacking a unique V-gene family. A later analysis removed over 500 highly shared, low-generation-probability nucleotide sequences to deal with suspected cross-contamination and a sequencing artifact. In a later analysis, a clonal expansion index was calculated for each public chain from normalized within-repertoire ranks of inferred template counts. A later analysis computed generation probabilities with a VDJ recombination model fitted to out-of-frame rearrangements, and checked the results against IGoR. Hypergeometric tests were used in a later analysis to score TCR-TCR, TCR-HLA and TCR-CMV co-occurrence, with a repertoire-size bias correction applied to the TCR pairs. A later analysis estimated false discovery rates by permuting HLA or CMV assignments 20 times. In a later analysis, co-occurring TCRs were grouped with DBSCAN, and TCRdist sequence similarity was added when clustering was performed within HLA-allele-positive subsets. Repertoires with fewer than 30,000 or more than 120,000 public chains, plus five repertoires with anomalous nucleotide sharing, were excluded from co-occurrence clustering. TCRdb obtained this table from immuneACCESS and retained in-frame rearrangements with V and J assigned. These tables miss some clones; where compared with another copy, unresolved V genes account for less than half of the shortfall, and the remainder is unexplained. That table gives V, J and clone size, and the DNA gave D and trimming. The sample records 100,000 to 150,000 clones, roughly 82% of which are singletons. The biggest ten clones account for 9.5% to 15% of the sample.

In total, 666 healthy bone marrow donors made up the cohort. Cohort members were all nominally healthy when sampled, although unrecorded immune exposures were likely present. The donor was CMV seropositive and belonged to the group of a few hundred seropositive cohort members. A peripheral blood sample was collected from each donor, and TCR beta sequencing was performed on peripheral blood mononuclear cells. The Qiagen DNeasy Blood Extraction Kit was used to extract genomic DNA from the blood cell samples. V is cut by 1 base and J by 7 bases, and the space between the germline ends is 12 bases. CDR1 and CDR2, per the germline V gene, are MDHEN and SYDVKM. The CDR3 measures 14 amino acids from cysteine to phenylalanine. Only the CDR3 region is kept as DNA, spanning 42 bases read in frame from base 1. Study-level results and caveats: Most TCR sequences were observed very rarely across donors, whereas some public TCRs were present in many individuals. The authors suggested that the approach could potentially be extended to other disease states and immunological phenotypes. The only immune exposure information available for the cohort was CMV serostatus. In an earlier analysis of more than 500 of the donors, most TCR beta V segments appeared in productive rearrangements about 87% or about 30% of the time, broadly matching IMGT annotations. HLA typing was unavailable for some donors at each locus, so association tests used only the typed subset. According to a later genetic analysis, donors in an Asian-associated ancestry cluster had fewer N-insertions in productive TCRs than the approximately 670-donor mean. In a later analysis, HLA-associated TCR beta chains showed more clonal expansion and lower generation probabilities than non-associated chains that were equally common. Because counts were too low, roughly 18 rarely observed V segments, including chromosome 9 orphons, were left out of the earlier analysis of about 500 of the donors. Correlated functional status among segregating V segments might be attributable to linkage disequilibrium, but an unknown experimental factor could not be ruled out. A further reported finding was that TCR beta sequences accurately predicted the HLA-A and HLA-B alleles for most subjects in the first cohort. A later analysis found that TCR association rates varied across HLA loci, with DRB1 alleles showing the most associated TCRs and HLA-C alleles the fewest. Because the 87-base-pair reads could not distinguish some IMGT-functional V segments, including TRBV6-2 and TRBV6-3, those segments were excluded. In vitro tests confirmed that a few of the cytomegalovirus-associated TCR beta chains recognize cytomegalovirus antigens. Several of the top co-occurrence clusters appeared to be linked to parvovirus B19, influenza, CMV and Epstein-Barr virus, according to a later analysis. The study gave a list of some 150 TCR beta chains associated with cytomegalovirus. The cohort was sequenced for TCR beta chains only, and without alpha or paired-chain data the features that could be detected were limited. A cluster of highly shared sequence variants was judged likely to be a technical artifact of the sequencing pipeline. When HLA alleles, especially DR and DQ, strongly co-occurred, attributing TCR associations to individual alleles was difficult. A later analysis associated some 17,000 TCR beta sequences with specific HLA alleles at a false discovery rate of 0.05. Roughly uniform sequencing depth across donors was assumed in presence/absence analyses, although this assumption may not hold. An association between a missense DCLRE1C variant and V-gene and J-gene trimming of TCR beta chains was found in a later genetic analysis and replicated in an independent cohort. In a later analysis, most CMV-associated TCR beta chains were found to appear HLA-restricted, with HLA associations seemingly driven largely by CMV exposure. The classifier was reported to diagnose cytomegalovirus status with high specificity and sensitivity in both the original and validation cohorts.

This clone has just a few counts. Its antigen is not yet known. Base qualities are not recorded, but no much larger clone differs from it by a single base. This clonotype was obtained from a woman aged 40 to 50 in good health and CMV-seropositive. Sequencing used PBMCs. The chain is assembled from TRBV28 and TRBJ2-3, and possibly TRBD1, on 5 matching bases. The CDR3 region reads CASSLYRNVNTQYF. The DNA reads as follows: TGTGCCAGCAGTTTATACAGGAATGTGAATACGCAGTATTTT.